This T cell receptor beta chain came from a study of Graves' ophthalmopathy and Graves' hyperthyroidism. There are many counts of this clonotype. Antigen specificity is unknown. Study results and limitations: Blood also held most thyroid clonotypes expanded above 0.001 frequency.

The V gene's germline CDR1 is MNHEY and CDR2 SVGAGI. The CDR3 contains 17 residues. Trimming took 0 bases from V and 5 from J, leaving 19 bases between them. Amplification of the TCR beta CDR3 regions used RNA transcripts (as template). Following a first-round RT-PCR that used HTBI primers, a second-round multiplex PCR was carried out. TCRdb re-called the multiplex PCR reads with MiXCR, one entry per CDR3 protein. Of fewer than 400,000 distinct CDR3 sequences in the sample, 15% to 20% were seen once. The chain joins TRBV6-5 to TRBJ1-2; D is ambiguous. What was sequenced was peripheral blood. The TCR was taken from a woman between 18 and 29 years old with Graves' ophthalmopathy. The CDR3 sequence: CASSYSVRADGIYGYTF. Here the CDR3 DNA reads TGTGCCAGCAGTTACTCTGTGAGGGCCGATGGGATATATGGCTACACCTTC.